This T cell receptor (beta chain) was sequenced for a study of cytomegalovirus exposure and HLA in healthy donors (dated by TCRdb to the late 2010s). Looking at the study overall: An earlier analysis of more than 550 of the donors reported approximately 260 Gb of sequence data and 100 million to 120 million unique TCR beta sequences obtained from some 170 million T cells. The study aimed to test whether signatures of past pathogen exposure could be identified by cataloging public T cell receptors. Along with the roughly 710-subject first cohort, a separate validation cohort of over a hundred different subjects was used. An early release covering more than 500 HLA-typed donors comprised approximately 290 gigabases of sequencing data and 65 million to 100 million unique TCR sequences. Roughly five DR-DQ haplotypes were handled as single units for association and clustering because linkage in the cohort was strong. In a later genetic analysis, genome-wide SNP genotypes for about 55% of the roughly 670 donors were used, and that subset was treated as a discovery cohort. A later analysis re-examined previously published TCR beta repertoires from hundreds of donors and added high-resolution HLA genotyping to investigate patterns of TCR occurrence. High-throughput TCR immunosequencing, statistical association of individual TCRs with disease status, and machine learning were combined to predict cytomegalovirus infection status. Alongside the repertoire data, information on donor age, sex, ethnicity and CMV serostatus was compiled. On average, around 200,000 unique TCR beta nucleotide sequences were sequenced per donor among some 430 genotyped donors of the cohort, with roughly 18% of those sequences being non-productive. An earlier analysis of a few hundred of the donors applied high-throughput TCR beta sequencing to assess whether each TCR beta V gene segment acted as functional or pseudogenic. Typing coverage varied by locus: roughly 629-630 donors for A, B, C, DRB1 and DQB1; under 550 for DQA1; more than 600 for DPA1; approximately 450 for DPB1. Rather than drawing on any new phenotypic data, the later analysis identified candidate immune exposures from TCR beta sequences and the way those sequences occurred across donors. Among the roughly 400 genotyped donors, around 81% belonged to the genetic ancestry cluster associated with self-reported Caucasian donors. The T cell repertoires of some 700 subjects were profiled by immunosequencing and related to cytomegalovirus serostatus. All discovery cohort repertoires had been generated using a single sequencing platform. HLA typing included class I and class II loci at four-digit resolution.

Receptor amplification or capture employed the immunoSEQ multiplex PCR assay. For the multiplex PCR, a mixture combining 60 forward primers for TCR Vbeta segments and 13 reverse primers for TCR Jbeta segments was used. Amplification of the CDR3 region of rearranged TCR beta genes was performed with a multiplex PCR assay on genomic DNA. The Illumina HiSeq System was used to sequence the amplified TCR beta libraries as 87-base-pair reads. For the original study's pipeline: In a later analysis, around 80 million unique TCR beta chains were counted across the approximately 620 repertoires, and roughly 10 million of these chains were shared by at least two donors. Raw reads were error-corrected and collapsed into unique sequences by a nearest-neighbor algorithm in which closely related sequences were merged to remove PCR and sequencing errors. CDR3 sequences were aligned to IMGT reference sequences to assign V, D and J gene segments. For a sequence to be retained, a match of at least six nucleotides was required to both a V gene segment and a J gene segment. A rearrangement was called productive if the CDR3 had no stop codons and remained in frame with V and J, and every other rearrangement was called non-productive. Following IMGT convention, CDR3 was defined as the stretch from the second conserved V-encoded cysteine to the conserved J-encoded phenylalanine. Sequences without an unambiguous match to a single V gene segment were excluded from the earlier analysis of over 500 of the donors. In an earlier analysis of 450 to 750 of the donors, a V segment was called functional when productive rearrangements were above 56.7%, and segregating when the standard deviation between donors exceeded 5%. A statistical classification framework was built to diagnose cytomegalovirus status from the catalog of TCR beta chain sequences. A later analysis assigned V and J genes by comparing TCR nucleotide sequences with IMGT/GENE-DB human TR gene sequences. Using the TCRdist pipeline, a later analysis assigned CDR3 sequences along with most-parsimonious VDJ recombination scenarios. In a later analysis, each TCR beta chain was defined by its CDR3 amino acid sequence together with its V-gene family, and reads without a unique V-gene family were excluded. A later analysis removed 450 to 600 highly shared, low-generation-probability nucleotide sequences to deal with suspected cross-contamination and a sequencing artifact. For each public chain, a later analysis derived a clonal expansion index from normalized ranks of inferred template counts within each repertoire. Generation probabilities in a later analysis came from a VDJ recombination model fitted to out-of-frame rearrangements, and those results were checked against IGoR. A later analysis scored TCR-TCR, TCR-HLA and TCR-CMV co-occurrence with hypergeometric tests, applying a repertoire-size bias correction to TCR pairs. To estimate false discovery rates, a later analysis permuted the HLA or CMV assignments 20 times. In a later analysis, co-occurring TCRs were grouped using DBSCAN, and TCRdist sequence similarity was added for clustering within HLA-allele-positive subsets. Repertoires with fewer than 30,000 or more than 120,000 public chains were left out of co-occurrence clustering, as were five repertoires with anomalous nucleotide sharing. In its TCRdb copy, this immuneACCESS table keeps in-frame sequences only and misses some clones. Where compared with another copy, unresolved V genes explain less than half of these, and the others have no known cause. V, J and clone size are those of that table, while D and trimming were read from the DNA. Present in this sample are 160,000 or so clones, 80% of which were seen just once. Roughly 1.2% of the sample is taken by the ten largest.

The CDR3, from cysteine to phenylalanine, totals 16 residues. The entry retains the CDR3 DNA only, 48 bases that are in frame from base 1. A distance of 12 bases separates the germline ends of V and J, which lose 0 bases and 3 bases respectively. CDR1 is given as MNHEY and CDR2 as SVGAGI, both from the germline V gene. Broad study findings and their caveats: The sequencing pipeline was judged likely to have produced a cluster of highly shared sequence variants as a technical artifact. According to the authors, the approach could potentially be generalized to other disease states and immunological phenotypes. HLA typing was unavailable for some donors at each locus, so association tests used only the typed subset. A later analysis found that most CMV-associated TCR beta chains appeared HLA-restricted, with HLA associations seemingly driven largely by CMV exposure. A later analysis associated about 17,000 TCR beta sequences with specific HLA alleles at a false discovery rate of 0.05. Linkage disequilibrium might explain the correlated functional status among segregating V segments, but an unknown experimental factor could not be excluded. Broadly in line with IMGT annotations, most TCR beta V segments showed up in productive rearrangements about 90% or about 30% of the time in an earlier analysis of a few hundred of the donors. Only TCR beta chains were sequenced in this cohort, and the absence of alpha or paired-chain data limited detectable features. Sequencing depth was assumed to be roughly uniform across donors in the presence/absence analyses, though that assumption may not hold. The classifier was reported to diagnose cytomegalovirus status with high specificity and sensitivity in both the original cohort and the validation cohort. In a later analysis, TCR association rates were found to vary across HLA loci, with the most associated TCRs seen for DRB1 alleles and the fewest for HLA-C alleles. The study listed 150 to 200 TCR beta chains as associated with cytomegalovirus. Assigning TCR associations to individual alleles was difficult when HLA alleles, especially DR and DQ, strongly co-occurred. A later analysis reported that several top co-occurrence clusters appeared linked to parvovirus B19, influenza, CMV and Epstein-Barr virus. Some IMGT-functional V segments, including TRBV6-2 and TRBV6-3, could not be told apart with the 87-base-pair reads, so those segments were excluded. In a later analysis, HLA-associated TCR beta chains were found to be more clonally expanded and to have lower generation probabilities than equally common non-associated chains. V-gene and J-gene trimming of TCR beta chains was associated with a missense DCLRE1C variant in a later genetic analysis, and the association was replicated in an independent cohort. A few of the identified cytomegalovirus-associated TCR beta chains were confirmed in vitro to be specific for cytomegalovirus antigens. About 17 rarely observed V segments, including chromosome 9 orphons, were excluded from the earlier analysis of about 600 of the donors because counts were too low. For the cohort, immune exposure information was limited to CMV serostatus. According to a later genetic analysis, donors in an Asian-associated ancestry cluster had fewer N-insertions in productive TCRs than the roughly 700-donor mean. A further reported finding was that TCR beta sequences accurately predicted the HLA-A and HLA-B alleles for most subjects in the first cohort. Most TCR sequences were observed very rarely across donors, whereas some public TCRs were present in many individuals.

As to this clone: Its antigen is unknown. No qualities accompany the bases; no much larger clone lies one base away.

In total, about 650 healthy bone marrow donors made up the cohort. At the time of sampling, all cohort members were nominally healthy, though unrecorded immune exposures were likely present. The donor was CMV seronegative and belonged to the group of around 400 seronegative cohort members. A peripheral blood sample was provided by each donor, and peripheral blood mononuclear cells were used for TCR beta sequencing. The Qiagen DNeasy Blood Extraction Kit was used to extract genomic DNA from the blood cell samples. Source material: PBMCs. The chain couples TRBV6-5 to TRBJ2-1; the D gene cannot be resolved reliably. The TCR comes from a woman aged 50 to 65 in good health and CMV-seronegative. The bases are TGTGCCAGCAGTTACTCGGCTCTGGCAGTCTACAATGAGCAGTTCTTC. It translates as CASSYSALAVYNEQFF.